Listed below are T cell receptor beta chains from one sample, sequenced in a study of Graves' ophthalmopathy and Graves' hyperthyroidism. Each CDR3 protein is one row after TCRdb ran MiXCR on the multiplex PCR reads. This table has hundreds of thousands of distinct CDR3 sequences, approximately 21% appearing once. Sequenced material: peripheral blood. All receptors derive from a young woman with stable Graves' hyperthyroidism. Some clones in this sample may be carry-over from other donors' samples. Each CDR3 is given with its conserved first and last residue. The order of the fields is D gene, V gene, J gene, clone size, CDR3 length, CDR3 protein, CDR3 DNA. D genes are given only for firm matches. Clone size appears in some rows only: once, few, many, or a class for an expanded clone.

D: -
V: TRBV7-9
J: TRBJ2-5
size: -
length: 15
CDR3: CASSFLPAGQETQYF
DNA: TGTGCCAGCAGCTTCCTGCCGGCCGGACAAGAGACCCAGTACTTC

D: -
V: TRBV6-2/TRBV6-3
J: TRBJ2-2
size: -
length: 12
CDR3: CASTLPSGELFF
DNA: TGTGCCAGCACCCTACCTTCCGGGGAGCTGTTTTTT

D: -
V: TRBV7-9
J: TRBJ1-6
size: -
length: 14
CDR3: CASSLKEKNSPLHF
DNA: TGTGCCAGCAGCTTGAAGGAAAAGAATTCACCCCTCCACTTT

D: -
V: TRBV6-2/TRBV6-3
J: TRBJ1-5
size: many
length: 12
CDR3: CATADSNQPQHF
DNA: TGTGCCACCGCAGATAGCAATCAGCCCCAGCATTTT

D: -
V: TRBV6-1
J: TRBJ1-5
size: many
length: 13
CDR3: CASRRGGGQPQHF
DNA: TGTGCCAGCCGTAGGGGGGGCGGTCAGCCCCAGCATTTT

D: -
V: TRBV6-1
J: TRBJ2-2
size: few
length: 15
CDR3: CASTTGALGPGELFF
DNA: TGTGCCAGCACCACGGGGGCGCTGGGTCCCGGGGAGCTGTTTTTT

D: -
V: TRBV10-2
J: TRBJ1-5
size: few
length: 15
CDR3: CASGGANRAGQPQHF
DNA: TGCGCCAGCGGGGGGGCGAACAGGGCCGGTCAGCCCCAGCATTTT

D: -
V: TRBV5-1
J: TRBJ2-3
size: few
length: 15
CDR3: CASSLAATSTDTQYF
DNA: TGCGCCAGCAGCTTGGCTGCGACTAGCACAGATACGCAGTATTTT

D: -
V: TRBV9
J: TRBJ2-7
size: many
length: 13
CDR3: CASSVGDGYEQYF
DNA: TGTGCCAGCAGCGTTGGGGACGGCTACGAGCAGTACTTC

D: -
V: TRBV11-3
J: TRBJ1-6
size: -
length: 16
CDR3: CASSSSYSLNNSPLHF
DNA: TGTGCCAGCAGCTCCAGTTATTCCCTGAATAATTCACCCCTCCACTTT

D: TRBD1
V: TRBV11-2
J: TRBJ1-5
size: many
length: 16
CDR3: CASSSQGSYSNQPQHF
DNA: TGTGCCAGCAGCTCACAGGGGTCTTATAGCAATCAGCCCCAGCATTTT

D: -
V: TRBV6-1
J: TRBJ2-2
size: many
length: 16
CDR3: CASINWGDSNTGELFF
DNA: TGTGCCAGCATCAATTGGGGGGACAGTAACACCGGGGAGCTGTTTTTT

D: -
V: TRBV6-1
J: TRBJ1-1
size: many
length: 13
CDR3: CASRRTTRTEAFF
DNA: TGTGCCAGCAGGAGAACCACCCGCACTGAAGCTTTCTTT

D: TRBD1
V: TRBV7-9
J: TRBJ1-2
size: many
length: 15
CDR3: CASSLSTGGSGGYTF
DNA: TGTGCCAGCAGCTTAAGCACAGGGGGTTCCGGTGGCTACACCTTC

D: -
V: TRBV9
J: TRBJ1-1
size: many
length: 14
CDR3: CASSVEPSNTEAFF
DNA: TGTGCCAGCAGCGTCGAGCCTTCGAACACTGAAGCTTTCTTT

D: -
V: TRBV18
J: TRBJ2-5
size: -
length: 14
CDR3: CASSPPTLQETQYF
DNA: TGTGCCAGCTCACCACCGACTCTACAAGAGACCCAGTACTTC

D: -
V: TRBV13
J: TRBJ1-2
size: many
length: 13
CDR3: CASSLVSDYGYTF
DNA: TGTGCCAGCAGCTTAGTGTCAGACTATGGCTACACCTTC

D: -
V: TRBV12-3/TRBV12-4
J: TRBJ1-2
size: many
length: 14
CDR3: CASSLGAPLDGYTF
DNA: TGTGCCAGCAGTTTAGGAGCTCCCCTCGATGGCTACACCTTC

D: -
V: TRBV18
J: TRBJ2-7
size: few
length: 13
CDR3: CASSPPGAVEQYF
DNA: TGTGCCAGCTCACCACCAGGGGCCGTCGAGCAGTACTTC